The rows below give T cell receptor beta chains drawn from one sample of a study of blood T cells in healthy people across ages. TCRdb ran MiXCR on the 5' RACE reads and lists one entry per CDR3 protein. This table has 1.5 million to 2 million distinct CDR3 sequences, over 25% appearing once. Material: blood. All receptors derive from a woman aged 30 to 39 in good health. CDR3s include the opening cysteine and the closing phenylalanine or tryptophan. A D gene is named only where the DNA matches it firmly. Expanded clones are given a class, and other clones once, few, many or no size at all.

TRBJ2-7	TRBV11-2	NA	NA	TGTGCCAGCAGCTTAGTAGTGGTCTACGAGCAGTACTTC	CASSLVVVYEQYF
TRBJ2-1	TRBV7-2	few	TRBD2	TGTGTCAGCAGCTTTCTTTCGGGGGGGCTGAATGAGCAGTTCTTC	CVSSFLSGGLNEQFF
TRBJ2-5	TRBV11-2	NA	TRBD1	TGTGCCAGCAGCTTAGATCTAGGACAGGAAGAGACCCAGTACTTC	CASSLDLGQEETQYF
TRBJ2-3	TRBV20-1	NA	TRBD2	TGCAGTGGGCTACAGCGGGAGGGCAAGGAGACAGATACGCAGTATTTT	CSGLQREGKETDTQYF
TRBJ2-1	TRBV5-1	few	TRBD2	TGCGCCAGCAGAAGGGGACTAGCTTCCCATGAGCAGTTCTTC	CASRRGLASHEQFF
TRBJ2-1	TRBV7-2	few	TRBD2	TGTGCCAGCAGCTTAGAATCAGCGGGAGGGCCTCATGAGCAGTTCTTC	CASSLESAGGPHEQFF
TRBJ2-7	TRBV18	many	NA	TGTGCCAGCTCACCACCCGCGGAGGTCTACGAGCAGTACTTC	CASSPPAEVYEQYF
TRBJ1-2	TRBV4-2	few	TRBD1	TGTGCCAGCAGCCAAGATGTCAACAGGGGCCACTATGGCTACACCTTC	CASSQDVNRGHYGYTF
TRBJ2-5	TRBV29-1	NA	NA	TGCAGCGTCGATTGGGGAGTGAATGATCGGGAGACCCAGTACTTC	CSVDWGVNDRETQYF
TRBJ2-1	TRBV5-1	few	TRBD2	TGCGCCAGCAGCTTGTTTCTAGCGGGAGATTCGGGCAATGAGCAGTTCTTC	CASSLFLAGDSGNEQFF
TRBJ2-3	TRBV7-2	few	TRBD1	TGTGCCAGCAGCTTACAGGGGGCGCGGGGCACAGATACGCAGTATTTT	CASSLQGARGTDTQYF
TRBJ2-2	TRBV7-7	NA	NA	TGTGCCAGCGGACTTACGACCGGGGAGCTGTTTTTT	CASGLTTGELFF
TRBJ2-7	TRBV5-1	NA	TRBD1	TGCGCCAGCAGCGCCCGGGACAGGGTGTACGAGCAGTACTTC	CASSARDRVYEQYF
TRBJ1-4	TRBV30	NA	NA	TGTGCCTGGATGGGAAGGAATGAAAAACTGTTTTTT	CAWMGRNEKLFF
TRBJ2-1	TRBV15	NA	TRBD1	TGTGCCACCAGCAGTGGACAGGGGGCACTCAATGAGCAGTTCTTC	CATSSGQGALNEQFF
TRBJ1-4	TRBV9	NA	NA	TGTGCCAGCAGCGTAGCGGGGGGCGCGACTTCCGAAAAACTGTTTTTT	CASSVAGGATSEKLFF
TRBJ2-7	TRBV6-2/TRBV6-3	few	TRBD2	TGTGCCAGCGATTACCAACCTTATGGGACTAGCGGGGTCAACGAGCAGTACTTC	CASDYQPYGTSGVNEQYF
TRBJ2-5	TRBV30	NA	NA	TGTGCCGCCCATGAGCAGTACTTC	CAAHEQYF
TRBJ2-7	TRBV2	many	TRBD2	TGTGCCAGCAGCTCACTAGCGAACTACGAGCAGTACTTC	CASSSLANYEQYF
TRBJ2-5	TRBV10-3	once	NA	TGTGCCATCAGAGACGGGCACAATGAGCAGTACTTC	CAIRDGHNEQYF
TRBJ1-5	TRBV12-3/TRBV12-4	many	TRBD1	TGTGCCAGCAGCCAGGACAGGGCGAATCAGCCCCAGCATTTT	CASSQDRANQPQHF
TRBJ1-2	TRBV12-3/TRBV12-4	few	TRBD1	TGTGCCAGCAGCCCTAAGGGACAGCCGCTCTATGGCTACACCTTC	CASSPKGQPLYGYTF
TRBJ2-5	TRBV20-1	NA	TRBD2	TGCAGTGCTGTGACTAGCGGGAGCCTGTGGCAAGAGACCCAGTACTTC	CSAVTSGSLWQETQYF
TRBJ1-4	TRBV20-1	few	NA	TGCAGTGCTAGTACAAAACTGGCGGGCAGTCTTAATGAAAAACTGTTTTTT	CSASTKLAGSLNEKLFF
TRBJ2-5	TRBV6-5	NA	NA	TGTGCCAGCAGTTACGGGCAGCTCCAAGAGACCCAGTACTTC	CASSYGQLQETQYF
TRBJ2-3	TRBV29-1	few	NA	TGCAGCGTTGAAGAAGGAACTAGCACAGATACGCAGTATTTT	CSVEEGTSTDTQYF
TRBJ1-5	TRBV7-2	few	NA	TGTGCCAGCAGCTCGTGGTGGGGCGGCGATCAGCCCCAGCATTTT	CASSSWWGGDQPQHF
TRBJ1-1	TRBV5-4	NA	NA	TGTGCCAGCAGCTCTCCGGGACGCGGTGAAGCTTTCTTT	CASSSPGRGEAFF